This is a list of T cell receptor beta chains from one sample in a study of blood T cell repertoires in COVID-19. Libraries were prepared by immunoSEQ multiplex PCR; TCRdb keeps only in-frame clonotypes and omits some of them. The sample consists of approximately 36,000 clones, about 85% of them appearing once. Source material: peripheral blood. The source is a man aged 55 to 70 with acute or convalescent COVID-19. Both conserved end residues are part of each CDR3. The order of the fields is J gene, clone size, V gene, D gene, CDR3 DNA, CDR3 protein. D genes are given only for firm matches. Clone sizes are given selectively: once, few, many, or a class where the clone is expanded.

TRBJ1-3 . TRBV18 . TGTGCCAGCTCACCACCCCGGTCTTTGTCTGGAAACACCATATATTTT CASSPPRSLSGNTIYF
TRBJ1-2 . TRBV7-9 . TGTGCCAGCAGCCCGGGAGGGGGGGCGCGGGAAGGCTACACCTTC CASSPGGGAREGYTF
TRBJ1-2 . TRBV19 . TGTGCCAGTAGTATTGAGGGTGGCTACACCTTC CASSIEGGYTF
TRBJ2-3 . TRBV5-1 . TGCGCCAGCAGCTCGTTTAATGGAGGGGCAGATACGCAGTATTTT CASSSFNGGADTQYF
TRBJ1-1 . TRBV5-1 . TGCGCCAGCAGCCTGGGACCCCAGGCGAACACTGAAGCTTTCTTT CASSLGPQANTEAFF
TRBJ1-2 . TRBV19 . TGTGCCAGTAGTATCGGTGGAGATAACTATGGCTACACCTTC CASSIGGDNYGYTF
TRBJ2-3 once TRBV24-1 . TGTGCCACCAGTGATCCCGGGATAGATACGCAGTATTTT CATSDPGIDTQYF
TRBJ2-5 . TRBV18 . TGTGCCAGCTCACTGGTCCGGGACACCAAAGAGACCCAGTACTTC CASSLVRDTKETQYF
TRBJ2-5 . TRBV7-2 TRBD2 TGTGCCAGCAGCTTATTCGCGGGAGGTAACGGGGAGACCCAGTACTTC CASSLFAGGNGETQYF
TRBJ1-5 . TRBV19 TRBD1 TGTGCCAGTAGTATGGGACAGCTCAATCAGCCCCAGCATTTT CASSMGQLNQPQHF
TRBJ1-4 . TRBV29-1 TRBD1 TGCAGCGGGGTGACAGGGGGTGAAAAACTGTTTTTT CSGVTGGEKLFF
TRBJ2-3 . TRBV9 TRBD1 TGTGCCAGCAGCGCGGGACAGGGGGCATCAGATACGCAGTATTTT CASSAGQGASDTQYF
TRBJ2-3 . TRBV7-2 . TGTGCCAGCAGCCCTCTGGACTTTAGAGATACGCAGTATTTT CASSPLDFRDTQYF
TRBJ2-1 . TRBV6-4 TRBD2 TGTGCCAGCAGTGTGCTAGCGGGATACAATGAGCAGTTCTTC CASSVLAGYNEQFF
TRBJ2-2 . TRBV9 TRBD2 TGTGCCAGCAGCCCGGGGGGGTCCACGAACACCGGGGAGCTGTTTTTT CASSPGGSTNTGELFF
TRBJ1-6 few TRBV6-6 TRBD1 TGTGCCAGCAGTTACGGGGACAGGGAAAATTCACCCCTCCACTTT CASSYGDRENSPLHF
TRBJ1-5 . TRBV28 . TGTGCCAGCAGTTTATTCGGAGGGTCCGGACAGCCCCAGCATTTT CASSLFGGSGQPQHF
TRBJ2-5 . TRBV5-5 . TGTGCCAGCAGCGAAAACAGTGGGGAGACCCAGTACTTC CASSENSGETQYF
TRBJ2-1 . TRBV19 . TGTGCCAGTAGTAGACTAGGACTCAATGAGCAGTTCTTC CASSRLGLNEQFF
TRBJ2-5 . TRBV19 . TGTGCCAGTACCTCATCAGGAGGAGGGAGGGAGACCCAGTACTTC CASTSSGGGRETQYF
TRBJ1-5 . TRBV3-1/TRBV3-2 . TGTGCCAGCAGCCCCGCGGACACCCAAAATCAGCCCCAGCATTTT CASSPADTQNQPQHF
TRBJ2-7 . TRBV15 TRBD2 TGTGCCACCAGCAGAGAGGCCGGGACTAGCGGGAGGGTATACTCCTACGAGCAGTACTTC CATSREAGTSGRVYSYEQYF
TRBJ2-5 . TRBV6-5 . TGTGCCAGCAGGCTAAGCCAAGAGACCCAGTACTTC CASRLSQETQYF
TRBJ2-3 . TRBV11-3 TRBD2 TGTGCCAGCAGCGTAGCGGGAGGTACGCAGTATTTT CASSVAGGTQYF
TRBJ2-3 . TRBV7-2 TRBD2 TGTGCCAGCAGCCCGGGGACTAGCGGAGATACGCAGTATTTT CASSPGTSGDTQYF
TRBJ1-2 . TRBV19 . TGTGCCAGTAGTATAATCGCGGGTAACTATGGCTACACCTTC CASSIIAGNYGYTF
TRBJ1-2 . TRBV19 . TGTGCCAGTAGTTATGGGGGAGCGGGATATGGCTACACCTTC CASSYGGAGYGYTF
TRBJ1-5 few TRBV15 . TGTGCCACCAGCAGAGAGAACGCAGGGTGGGGATATCAGCCCCAGCATTTT CATSRENAGWGYQPQHF
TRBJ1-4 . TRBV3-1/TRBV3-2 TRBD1 TGTGCCAGCAGCGTTCGGACAGGGGGCATTACTAATGAAAAACTGTTTTTT CASSVRTGGITNEKLFF
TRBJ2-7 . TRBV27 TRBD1 TGTGCCAGCAGTTCACGGACAGGGAGCTCCTACGAGCAGTACTTC CASSSRTGSSYEQYF
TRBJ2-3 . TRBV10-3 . TGTGCCATCAGCCAGGACCGCGGGGCCTCCGGCACAGATACGCAGTATTTT CAISQDRGASGTDTQYF
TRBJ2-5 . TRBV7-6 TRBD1 TGTGCCAGCAGCTTAGACCCCGACAGGGTTGAGACCCAGTACTTC CASSLDPDRVETQYF
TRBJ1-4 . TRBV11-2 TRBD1 TGTGCCAGCAGCTGGGGACAGGGCGCTGAAAAACTGTTTTTT CASSWGQGAEKLFF
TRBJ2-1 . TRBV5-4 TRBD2 TGTGCCAGCAGGACTAGCGGGATTCATGAGCAGTTCTTC CASRTSGIHEQFF
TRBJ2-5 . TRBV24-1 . TGTGCCACCAGTGGAGCGGTGGAGACCCAGTACTTC CATSGAVETQYF
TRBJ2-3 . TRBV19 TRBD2 TGTGCCAGTAGGTCCTACGGACTAGCGGGAGGTACGCAGTATTTT CASRSYGLAGGTQYF
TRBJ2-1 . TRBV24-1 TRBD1 TGTGCCACCAGTGACCCCTCCGGGACAGCCTACAATGAGCAGTTCTTC CATSDPSGTAYNEQFF
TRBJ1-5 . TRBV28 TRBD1 TGTGCCAGCAGCGCCTCCCCCGCCAGGGGGCGATTGAATCAGCCCCAGCATTTT CASSASPARGRLNQPQHF
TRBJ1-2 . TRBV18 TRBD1 TGTGCCAGCTCACCATCCATCCAGACAGGGGGCGTATACTATGGCTACACCTTC CASSPSIQTGGVYYGYTF
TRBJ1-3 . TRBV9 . TGTGCCAGCAGCGTAGCGAGCGGAGGAGTTCCGACCTCTGGAAACACCATATATTTT CASSVASGGVPTSGNTIYF
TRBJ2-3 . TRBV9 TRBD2 TGTGCCAGCAGCTCGAAGCGGACTAGCGGGAGTGTAACAGATACGCAGTATTTT CASSSKRTSGSVTDTQYF
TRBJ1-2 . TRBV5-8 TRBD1 TGTGCCAGCAGCCGGACAGGGTCCTATGGCTACACCTTC CASSRTGSYGYTF
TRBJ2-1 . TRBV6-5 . TGTGCCAGCAGGTGGTACCGGGCCGGGGACAATGAGCAGTTCTTC CASRWYRAGDNEQFF
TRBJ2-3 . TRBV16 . TGTGCCAGCAGCCAAGGGACACCCACAGATACGCAGTATTTT CASSQGTPTDTQYF
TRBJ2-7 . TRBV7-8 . TGTGCCAGCAGCTTATCCCCAGGTTCCTACGAGCAGTACTTC CASSLSPGSYEQYF
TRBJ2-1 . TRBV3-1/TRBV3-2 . TGTGCCAGCAGCCAAGCCGCTGGGAGCTACAATGAGCAGTTCTTC CASSQAAGSYNEQFF
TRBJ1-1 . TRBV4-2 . TGTGCCAGCAGCCAAGTTTCTCAGGGAATGAACACTGAAGCTTTCTTT CASSQVSQGMNTEAFF
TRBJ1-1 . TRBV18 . TGTGCCAGCTCACCACCGAATATACGACAGAGTGAAGCTTTCTTT CASSPPNIRQSEAFF
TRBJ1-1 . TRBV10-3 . TGTGCCATCAGTGAGACAAGGAGTGTCACTGAAGCTTTCTTT CAISETRSVTEAFF
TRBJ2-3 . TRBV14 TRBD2 TGTGCCAGCAGCCAAGCGGGAGGGCCACGAGATACGCAGTATTTT CASSQAGGPRDTQYF
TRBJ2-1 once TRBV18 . TGTGCCAGCTCACCCGGGAGATCCTCCTACAATGAGCAGTTCTTC CASSPGRSSYNEQFF
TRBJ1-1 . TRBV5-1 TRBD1 TGCGCCAGCAGCACGACGCCGGGACAGGGTAATTGGGGGACTGAAGCTTTCTTT CASSTTPGQGNWGTEAFF
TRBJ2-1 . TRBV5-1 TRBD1 TGCGCCAGCAGCTTTCGGGACAGGGGGATGAATGAGCAGTTCTTC CASSFRDRGMNEQFF
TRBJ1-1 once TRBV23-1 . TGCGCCAGCAGTCAATATCGACAGAGATTTTTGAACACTGAAGCTTTCTTT CASSQYRQRFLNTEAFF
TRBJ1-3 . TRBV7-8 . TGTGCCAGCAGCTTAGCCTACTCTGGAAACACCATATATTTT CASSLAYSGNTIYF
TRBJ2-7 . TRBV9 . TGTGCCAGCAGCCCCCTGCGAGAAAACTACGAGCAGTACTTC CASSPLRENYEQYF
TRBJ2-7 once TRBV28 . TGTGCCAGCAGCTCCGTTACCTACGAGCAGTACTTC CASSSVTYEQYF